Listed below are T cell receptor beta chains from one sample, sequenced in a study of graft-versus-host responses after intestinal transplantation. These receptors are not linked to any known antigen. The repertoire was sequenced with immunoSEQ multiplex PCR; TCRdb's copy has only in-frame clones and lacks some. The sample consists of 35,000 to 45,000 clones, around 96% of them appearing once. The specimen was unstimulated CD8+ T cells sorted from spleen or lymph node cells, collected before transplant. Receptor source: a human donor who was the organ donor for an intestinal transplant. The CDR3 runs from the conserved cysteine through the conserved F or W. D genes are given only for firm matches. Clone size appears in some rows only: once, few, many, or a class for an expanded clone.

clone_size	v_call	j_call	d_call	cdr3_aa	cdr3_nt
NA	TRBV4-1	TRBJ1-4	NA	CASSQGGEKLFF	TGCGCCAGCAGCCAAGGGGGTGAAAAACTGTTTTTT
NA	TRBV4-1	TRBJ1-1	NA	CASSQKRIQGGRWEAFF	TGCGCCAGCAGCCAAAAACGGATACAGGGTGGGCGTTGGGAAGCTTTCTTT
NA	TRBV10-1	TRBJ2-4	TRBD1	CASSESGRGRGGQLAKNIQYF	TGCGCCAGCAGTGAGTCGGGCAGGGGGCGGGGCGGGCAACTAGCCAAAAACATTCAGTACTTC
few	TRBV5-4	TRBJ1-1	NA	CASSGSDGAVTEAFF	TGTGCCAGCAGCGGCTCTGACGGGGCCGTAACTGAAGCTTTCTTT
NA	TRBV27	TRBJ2-7	TRBD1	CASSLGGPIRGRDDVRYF	TGTGCCAGCAGTTTAGGGGGACCAATTAGGGGGCGCGATGATGTTCGGTACTTC
NA	TRBV19	TRBJ2-5	NA	CASMGGPRQTQYF	TGTGCCAGTATGGGGGGGCCGAGGCAGACCCAGTACTTC
NA	TRBV5-6	TRBJ1-2	TRBD1	CASSIGQGLYGYTF	TGTGCCAGCAGCATAGGACAGGGGCTCTATGGCTACACCTTC
NA	TRBV4-1	TRBJ2-2	TRBD2	CASSQSLAGGPHTGELFF	TGCGCCAGCAGCCAATCCCTAGCGGGGGGGCCCCACACCGGGGAGCTGTTTTTT
few	TRBV4-2	TRBJ2-1	NA	CASSQDRPDRPAGNEQFF	TGTGCCAGCAGCCAAGATCGTCCGGATCGCCCAGCCGGGAATGAGCAGTTCTTC
NA	TRBV20-1	TRBJ1-2	TRBD1	CRPQRQGAYTF	TGCAGGCCTCAGAGACAGGGTGCCTACACCTTC
NA	TRBV15	TRBJ2-2	NA	CATSRDWGGGALNTGELFF	TGTGCCACCAGCAGAGATTGGGGAGGGGGCGCTTTGAACACCGGGGAGCTGTTTTTT
NA	TRBV11-2	TRBJ2-3	NA	CASSPDYRDTQYF	TGTGCCAGCAGCCCAGACTACAGGGATACGCAGTATTTT
NA	TRBV6-5	TRBJ2-3	TRBD2	CASRPRGGYTDTQYF	TGTGCCAGCAGACCCCGGGGGGGATACACAGATACGCAGTATTTT
NA	TRBV6-4	TRBJ2-7	TRBD1	CAGKGTGGSYEQYF	TGTGCCGGAAAGGGTACAGGGGGATCCTACGAGCAGTACTTC
NA	TRBV6-5	TRBJ2-3	NA	CASTESPASTDTQYF	TGTGCCAGCACCGAGTCTCCCGCTAGCACAGATACGCAGTATTTT
NA	TRBV20-1	TRBJ1-2	NA	CSARNVYGYTF	TGCAGTGCTAGGAACGTATATGGCTACACCTTC
once	TRBV6-1	TRBJ2-7	NA	CASSFQGKAYEQYF	TGTGCCAGCAGTTTTCAGGGGAAGGCCTACGAGCAGTACTTC
NA	TRBV11-3	TRBJ2-3	NA	CASSQFGQPTDTQYF	TGTGCCAGCAGCCAATTCGGACAGCCCACAGATACGCAGTATTTT
NA	TRBV7-2	TRBJ2-7	NA	CASSLVVGEQYF	TGTGCCAGCAGCTTAGTCGTGGGCGAGCAGTACTTC
NA	TRBV27	TRBJ1-5	NA	CASSFSPSNQPQHF	TGTGCCAGCAGTTTTAGTCCCAGCAATCAGCCCCAGCATTTT
few	TRBV4-3	TRBJ2-7	TRBD2	CASSQGLAGGYEQYF	TGCGCCAGCAGCCAAGGACTAGCGGGGGGTTACGAGCAGTACTTC
NA	TRBV4-2	TRBJ2-7	NA	CASSDGSTYEQYF	TGTGCCAGCAGCGACGGATCCACCTACGAGCAGTACTTC
NA	TRBV29-1	TRBJ1-2	TRBD1	CSANEQDRGHGYTF	TGCAGCGCCAATGAACAGGACAGGGGCCATGGCTACACCTTC
NA	TRBV5-4	TRBJ1-2	NA	CASSFPNLYGYTF	TGTGCCAGCAGCTTCCCCAACCTCTATGGCTACACCTTC
NA	TRBV29-1	TRBJ2-1	TRBD2	CSVEAASGGNYEQFF	TGCAGCGTTGAAGCGGCTAGCGGGGGGAACTATGAGCAGTTCTTC
NA	TRBV2	TRBJ2-3	NA	CASRPGASTDTQYF	TGTGCCAGCAGACCGGGAGCTAGCACAGATACGCAGTATTTT
NA	TRBV5-5	TRBJ2-3	TRBD1	CASSLDRTGGPDTQYF	TGTGCCAGCAGCTTGGATAGAACAGGGGGCCCAGATACGCAGTATTTT
NA	TRBV7-8	TRBJ2-4	NA	CASSPWTTGAKNIQYF	TGTGCCAGCAGCCCTTGGACCACCGGGGCCAAAAACATTCAGTACTTC
once	TRBV27	TRBJ2-7	NA	CASSLSGRRLRGEQYF	TGTGCCAGCAGTTTATCTGGGCGGCGCCTGCGGGGCGAGCAGTACTTC
once	TRBV4-1	TRBJ1-2	NA	CASSPQGVYGYTF	TGCGCCAGCAGCCCACAGGGAGTCTATGGCTACACCTTC
NA	TRBV7-2	TRBJ2-5	NA	CASSQLPLRETQYF	TGTGCCAGCAGCCAGCTACCCCTGAGGGAGACCCAGTACTTC
NA	TRBV9	TRBJ1-4	NA	CASSVGAGKTNEKLFF	TGTGCCAGCAGCGTAGGGGCAGGGAAGACTAATGAAAAACTGTTTTTT
NA	TRBV6-1	TRBJ1-2	TRBD1	CASSEETGSYGYTF	TGTGCCAGCAGTGAAGAGACAGGGAGCTATGGCTACACCTTC
NA	TRBV4-1	TRBJ1-1	NA	CASSQGRRGTMNTEAFF	TGCGCCAGCAGCCAAGGTCGCAGGGGCACTATGAACACTGAAGCTTTCTTT
NA	TRBV18	TRBJ2-7	NA	CASSPGGGGYEQYF	TGTGCCAGCTCACCAGGGGGCGGTGGCTACGAGCAGTACTTC
NA	TRBV14	TRBJ2-4	TRBD1	CASLRTGEGKNIQYF	TGTGCCAGCCTCAGGACAGGGGAGGGCAAAAACATTCAGTACTTC
NA	TRBV6-5	TRBJ1-2	TRBD1	CATRPGTGHYGYTF	TGTGCCACGAGACCCGGGACAGGGCACTATGGCTACACCTTC
NA	TRBV5-4	TRBJ2-5	NA	CASSLESQETQYF	TGTGCCAGCAGCTTGGAATCTCAAGAGACCCAGTACTTC
NA	TRBV5-8	TRBJ2-7	NA	CASSQEGETTYYEQYF	TGTGCCAGCAGCCAAGAGGGTGAGACTACCTACTACGAGCAGTACTTC
NA	TRBV4-3	TRBJ2-3	NA	CASSQEKVGAWEDTQYF	TGCGCCAGCAGCCAAGAAAAGGTAGGTGCTTGGGAAGATACGCAGTATTTT
NA	TRBV27	TRBJ2-3	TRBD2	CASSLSAGADTQYF	TGTGCCAGCAGTTTATCGGCGGGGGCAGATACGCAGTATTTT
NA	TRBV19	TRBJ1-5	NA	CASSPYDSAASNQPQHF	TGTGCCAGTAGTCCATACGACAGTGCCGCTAGCAATCAGCCCCAGCATTTT
NA	TRBV29-1	TRBJ2-7	TRBD1	CSALRQGTYEQYF	TGCAGCGCATTACGACAGGGAACCTACGAGCAGTACTTC
NA	TRBV4-1	TRBJ1-2	NA	CASSQGSLKGRYGYTF	TGCGCCAGCAGCCAAGGCTCCCTGAAAGGGAGGTATGGCTACACCTTC
NA	TRBV5-1	TRBJ2-1	NA	CASRAPPVGPYNEQFF	TGCGCCAGCAGAGCACCCCCCGTGGGGCCCTACAATGAGCAGTTCTTC
NA	TRBV19	TRBJ1-2	NA	CASNDSPNYGYTF	TGTGCCAGTAACGACAGTCCTAACTATGGCTACACCTTC